This TCR beta chain was identified during a study of T cell repertoires in cytomegalovirus infection. Study-wide context: It was the public TCR beta signatures that indicated both CMV infection and matching HLA type.

This clonotype was seen only a few times. The antigen is undetermined. The CDR3 has 17 residues. V shed 10 bases and J 3 bases; nucleotides not matched to a gene: 17. Germline V CDR1 and CDR2: SNHLY, FYNNEI. From the reads, TCRdb called clonotypes with MiXCR, one entry per CDR3 protein. The profile shows 800,000 to 950,000 distinct CDR3 sequences, less than 35% of them singletons. This sequence joins TRBV2 and TRBJ2-3; 9 bases match TRBD2. This sequence originates from a human donor in good health (CMV status not recorded). Some clones in this sample may be carry-over from other donors' samples. Specimen: cultured CD8+ T cells from PBMCs, collected from culture after CMV antigen stimulation. CDR3 sequence reads: CAKRWTRRGGVTDTQYF. CDR3 bases: TGTGCCAAGCGTTGGACTAGGCGGGGGGGTGTTACAGATACGCAGTATTTT. The full variable domain, in which reference TRBV2 and TRBJ2-3 provide the parts outside the CDR3, is EPEVTQTPSHQVTQMGQEVILRCVPISNHLYFYWYRQILGQKVEFLVSFYNNEISEKSEIFDDQFSVERPDGSNFTLKIRSTKLEDSAMYFCAKRWTRRGGVTDTQYFGPGTRLTVL.